This T cell receptor (beta chain) came from a study of regulatory T cells in long-lasting Graves disease (dated by TCRdb to the early 2020s). In the study overall: Antithyroid drugs had been taken for less than 3 months by newly diagnosed Graves' disease patients. TCR sequencing covered about 13 persistent and some 20 newly diagnosed Graves' disease patients, around 35 samples in total. Peripheral blood TCR sequencing and RNA sequencing compared persistent Graves' disease patients with newly diagnosed Graves' disease patients. The study was conducted in China and was registered as a clinical trial. Findings and caveats that apply to the study as a whole: The study examined only peripheral blood because the primary lesion, thyroid tissue, could not be accessed. Sequencing and analysis were restricted to the TCR beta chain. As a limitation, the authors acknowledged that the small sample size may reduce accuracy. Persistent patients shared more public clonotypes among themselves (around 2,500) than newly diagnosed patients did (about 970). TRBV28, TRBJ1-2 and TRBJ2-5 were preferentially used in persistent disease, while TRBV20-1 and TRBJ2-1 were favored in newly diagnosed disease. Lower TCR Shannon entropy and fewer highly expanded clones were observed in persistent Graves' disease patients than in newly diagnosed patients, which suggested clonal expansion.

The protocol used for the library was multiplex PCR. Sequencer: Illumina HiSeq 4000. CDR3 regions were amplified by Arm-PCR with iRepertoire HTBI primers to construct TCR beta libraries. Before sequencing, the PCR products went through gel purification. The study's processing was this. A total of roughly 67 TRBV and about 13 TRBJ segments were identified across samples and were used for gene usage analysis of CDR3 amino acid clonotypes. COPE and FqMerger were used to merge the filtered high-quality paired reads into contigs. BLAST was used to align contigs to IMGT TRBV, TRBD and TRBJ reference genes, with CDR3 defined following IMGT. Any clonotype with a frequency above 0.1% was counted as a highly expanded clone. Repertoire diversity was measured by Shannon entropy, and V-J evenness by the Gini coefficient. A clonotype found in more than one individual was treated as public. In TCRdb, the public reads were trimmed at Q25 with fastp and aligned with MiXCR, with productive beta chains retained. Identical CDR3 protein sequences are pooled into one entry, listed with their most common genes and DNA. These V and J calls derive from TCRdb rather than the authors' analysis. For this sample the table gives 300,000 to 400,000 distinct CDR3 sequences, of which around 15% were detected only once. Roughly 30% of the sample lies in the top ten.

This clonotype was recorded at least ten times. There is no known antigen for this receptor. There are no base qualities to consult, and no much larger clone falls within one base. The intended sense of this specimen's time point label: newly diagnosed GD, antithyroid drugs for less than 3 months. For both TCR sequencing and RNA sequencing, RNA was extracted from PBMCs using TRIzol. Graves' disease was diagnosed according to American Thyroid Association guidelines. Patients for the study were recruited at an endocrinology department in Xi'an, China. Each patient gave around 9 milliliters of peripheral blood, collected in an EDTA anticoagulant tube. Ficoll Paque Plus density gradient separation was used to isolate PBMCs, and no further T cell sorting was performed. An Agilent 2100 Bioanalyzer and agarose gel were used to check RNA quality, while a NanoDrop 2000 measured RNA concentration. The CDR3 has 15 amino acids, counting the end cysteine and phenylalanine. The sequence is cut down to CDR3 DNA, 45 bases in frame from base 1. V was cut back by 6 bases and J by 0 bases, leaving a gap of 14 bases between them.

Another study also made use of these data, one on T cells in Graves' hyperthyroidism and ophthalmopathy. As that second study puts it: Graves' hyperthyroidism was defined as stable when no progression to ophthalmopathy occurred over 18 months of follow-up. The hyperthyroidism patients were between 18 and 65 years old and newly diagnosed, with a disease duration of less than 2 months. Exclusion was applied to patients with uncontrolled infections, other autoimmune diseases, pregnancy or lactation. Diagnoses relied on clinical symptoms, serum thyroxine and TRAb, thyroid ultrasound and orbital computed tomography. The TCR CDR3 was subjected to a first round of RT-PCR using the HTBI primer set and the Qiagen OneStep RT-PCR kit. Most expanded thyroid clonotypes (frequency above 0.001) were also detected in blood, a finding suggesting that blood repertoires may reflect thyroid immune responses. In cross-validation, a model built on a 13 V-J signature told ophthalmopathy apart from stable hyperthyroidism with 85% to 90% sensitivity and roughly 82% specificity, and in testing the same model reached 80%/75%. In validation, the model predicted progression to ophthalmopathy a median of roughly 6.2 months before onset, with approximately 68% sensitivity and about 72% specificity. A discovery cohort of approximately 97 patients, roughly 40 with Graves' ophthalmopathy and 55 to 65 with stable Graves' hyperthyroidism, was used to find distinguishing TCR V-J signatures. Whether ophthalmopathy could be predicted prospectively was tested in an independent validation cohort made up of about 18 hyperthyroidism patients plus 17 patients who later progressed to ophthalmopathy. The approximately 90 discovery patients were divided at random into training and test sets in a 7:3 ratio. In roughly six Graves' hyperthyroidism patients, the study also compared T-cell repertoires from thyroid tissue with T-cell repertoires from blood. After sampling, hyperthyroidism patients received methimazole starting at 30 mg daily, and ophthalmopathy patients received high-dose intravenous methylprednisolone. A second multiplex PCR round built the libraries, followed by size selection and purification. Libraries were sequenced paired-end with 100 bp reads on an Illumina HiSeq2000. SOAPnuke was used to process the raw data, removing reads that contained adapters or uncalled bases, had a mean Phred below 15, or lacked an exact match to the constant primer or identifier. COPE v1.2.5 was used to merge the high-quality paired reads, and each unique nucleotide sequence was defined as a clonotype. MiTCR v1.1 was used to align clonotypes to the IMGT TRBV, TRBD and TRBJ reference segments. The analysis included only V-J combinations with a frequency above 0.0001, which together covered over 98% of the repertoires. A TCS score was defined as the ratio of F50 (clonal expansion) to E x V (chaos), with BLOSUM62-based TCRdist applied between CDR3 peptides within each V-J. Welch's t-statistics and random forest reduced roughly 500 V-J features to roughly 13, which were used in a naive Bayes classifier (R e1071). Sample size was not statistically predetermined, and investigators were not blinded to group allocation. According to the paper, TCR Vbeta CDR3 sequencing was carried out on 120 to 150 peripheral blood samples, which came from over 40 ophthalmopathy, fewer than 80 hyperthyroidism and some 17 progressor patients.

The specimen comprised peripheral blood mononuclear cells (PBMCs), sampled at new diagnosis, from a patient treated with antithyroid drugs. The rearranged segments are TRBV12-3 or TRBV12-4 and TRBJ2-5, with a tentative D gene TRBD1 over 5 matching bases. This clonotype was obtained from a man aged 35 to 55 with Graves disease. Donor details come from another sample of the same person, matched by shared clones. The DNA is TGTGCCAGCAGCCGAAAGCTACAGGACCAAGAGACCCAGTACTTC. It is translated as CASSRKLQDQETQYF.